This T cell receptor beta chain stems from a study of shared clonotypes between healthy human individuals. Study-level results: About 5% was the fraction of naive CD4 clonotypes found shared across a few donors. Naive subsets, compared against memory subsets, generally had larger estimated richness values. Generation probabilities were higher for clonotypes shared across all four sorted-subset donors than for unshared ones.

The assay was immunoSEQ multiplex PCR, and TCRdb's table has in-frame clones only and misses some. The sample contains over 2 million clones, 85% to 95% of which appear only once. V gave up 8 bases and J gave up 8 bases, with 18 bases separating them. The CDR3 is 13 amino acids. Germline CDR1 is MDHEN and CDR2 is SYDVKM. As for this clone: Its antigen is undetermined.

The sequenced sample consisted of naive CD4+ T cells from PBMCs. Subset defined: CD45RA+ positively selected. The TCR originated in a man in his late teens or twenties in good health. Some clones in this sample may be carry-over from other donors' samples. This sequence joins TRBV28 and TRBJ1-1, with D uncertain. CDR3 DNA: TGTGCCAGCCTTCCTGCGGGTCTAAGAGAAGCTTTCTTT. This translates into CASLPAGLREAFF.